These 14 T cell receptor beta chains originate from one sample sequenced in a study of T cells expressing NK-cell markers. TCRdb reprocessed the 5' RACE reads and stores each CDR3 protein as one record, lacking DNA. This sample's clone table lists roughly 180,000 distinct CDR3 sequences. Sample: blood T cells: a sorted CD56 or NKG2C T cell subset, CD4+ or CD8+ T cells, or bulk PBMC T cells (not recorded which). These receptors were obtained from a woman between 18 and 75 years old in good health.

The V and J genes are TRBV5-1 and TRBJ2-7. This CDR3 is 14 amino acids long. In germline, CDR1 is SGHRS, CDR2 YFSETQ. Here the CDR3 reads CARTDGPDFGEQYF.

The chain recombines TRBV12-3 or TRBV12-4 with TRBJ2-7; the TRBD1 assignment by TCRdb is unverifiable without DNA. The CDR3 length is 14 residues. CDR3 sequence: CASSLSQGGYEQYF.

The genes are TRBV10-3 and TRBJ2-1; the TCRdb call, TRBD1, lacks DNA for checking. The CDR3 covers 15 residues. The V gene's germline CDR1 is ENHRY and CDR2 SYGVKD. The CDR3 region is CAISAQGAKSNEQFF.

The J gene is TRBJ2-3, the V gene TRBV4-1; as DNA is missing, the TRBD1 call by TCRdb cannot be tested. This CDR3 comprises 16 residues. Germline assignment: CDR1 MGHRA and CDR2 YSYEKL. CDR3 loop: CASSQVRGGDTDTQYF.

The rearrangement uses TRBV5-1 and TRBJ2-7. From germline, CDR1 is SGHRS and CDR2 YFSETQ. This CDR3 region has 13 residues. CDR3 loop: CASSPLSSYEQYF.

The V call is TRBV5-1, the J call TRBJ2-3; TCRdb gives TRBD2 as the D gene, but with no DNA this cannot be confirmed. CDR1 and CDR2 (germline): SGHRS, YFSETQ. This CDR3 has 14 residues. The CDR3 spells CASSSEGFTDTQYF.

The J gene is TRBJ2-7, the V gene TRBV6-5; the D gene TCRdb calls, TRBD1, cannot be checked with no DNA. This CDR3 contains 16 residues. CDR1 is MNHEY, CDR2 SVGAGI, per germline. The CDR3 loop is CASSFPQKQGTYEQYF.

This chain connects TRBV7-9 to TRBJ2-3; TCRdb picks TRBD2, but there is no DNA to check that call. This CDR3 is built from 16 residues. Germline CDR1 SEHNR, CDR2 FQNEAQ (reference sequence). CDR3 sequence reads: CASSLAPLAYPDTQYF.

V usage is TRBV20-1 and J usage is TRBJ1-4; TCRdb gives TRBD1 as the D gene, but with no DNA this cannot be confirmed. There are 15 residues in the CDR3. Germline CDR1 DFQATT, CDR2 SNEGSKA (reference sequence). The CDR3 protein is CSARVPGSFNEKLFF.

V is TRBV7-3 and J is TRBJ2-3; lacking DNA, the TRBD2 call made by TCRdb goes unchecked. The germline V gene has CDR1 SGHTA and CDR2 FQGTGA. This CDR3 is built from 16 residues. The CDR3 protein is CASSSERLAGGDTQYF.

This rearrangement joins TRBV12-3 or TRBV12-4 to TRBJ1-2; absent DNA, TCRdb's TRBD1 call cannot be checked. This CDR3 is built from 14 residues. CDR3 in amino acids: CASSTGPDRGGYTF.

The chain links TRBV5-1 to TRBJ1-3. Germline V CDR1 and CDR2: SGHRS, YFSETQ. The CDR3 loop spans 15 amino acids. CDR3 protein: CASSLVGSSGNTIYF.

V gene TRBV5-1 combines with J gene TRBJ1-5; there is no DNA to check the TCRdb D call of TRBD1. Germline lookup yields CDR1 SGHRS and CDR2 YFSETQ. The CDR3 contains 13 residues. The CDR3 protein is CASSLQGFQPQHF.

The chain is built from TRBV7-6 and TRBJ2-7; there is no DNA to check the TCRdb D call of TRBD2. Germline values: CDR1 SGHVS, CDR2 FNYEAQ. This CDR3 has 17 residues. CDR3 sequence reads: CASSLEAPNPEAYEQYF.